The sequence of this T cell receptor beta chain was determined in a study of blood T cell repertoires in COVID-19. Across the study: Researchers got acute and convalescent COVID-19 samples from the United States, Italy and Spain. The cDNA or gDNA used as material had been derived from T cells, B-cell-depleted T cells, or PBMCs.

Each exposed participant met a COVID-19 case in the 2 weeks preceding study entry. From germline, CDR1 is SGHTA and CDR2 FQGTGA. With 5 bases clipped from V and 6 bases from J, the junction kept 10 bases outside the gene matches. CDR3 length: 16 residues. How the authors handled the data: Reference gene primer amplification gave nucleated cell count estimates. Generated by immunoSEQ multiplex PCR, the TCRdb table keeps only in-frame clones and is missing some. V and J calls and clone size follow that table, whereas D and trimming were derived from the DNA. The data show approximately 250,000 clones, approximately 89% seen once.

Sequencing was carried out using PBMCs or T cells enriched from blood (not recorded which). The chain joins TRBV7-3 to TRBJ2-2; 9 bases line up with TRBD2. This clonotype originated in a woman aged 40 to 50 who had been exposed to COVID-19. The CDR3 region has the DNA TGTGCCAGCAGCCCCGATAGCGGGAGAGGTGCCGGGGAGCTGTTTTTT. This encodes CASSPDSGRGAGELFF.